The rows below give T cell receptor beta chains drawn from one sample of a study of identical twins. TCRdb re-derived calls from the 5' RACE reads in MiXCR, one entry per CDR3 protein. The table records roughly 470,000 distinct CDR3 sequences, around 15% of them present only once. The same data also contributed to another study, on yellow fever vaccine responses in identical twins.

Material: CD4+ T cells sorted from blood. The receptors come from a woman aged 18-29 years in good health. CDR3s include the opening cysteine and the closing phenylalanine or tryptophan.

15 | TRBV24-1 | CATSDFGRAGNIQYF
16 | TRBV7-8 | CASTERGTGERSPLHF
14 | TRBV12-3/TRBV12-4 | CASSQRELAYEQYF
15 | TRBV5-1 | CASSPRGQASYEQYF
17 | TRBV20-1 | CSAREKGGTATADTQYF
12 | TRBV20-1 | CSASQSTGEQYF
14 | TRBV7-2 | CASSLARPTDTQYF
13 | TRBV2 | CASSEGQYNEQFF
15 | TRBV18 | CASSPPAALAETQYF
15 | TRBV7-2 | CASSLPTSGTYEQYF
15 | TRBV5-1 | CASSLDIRNTGELFF
15 | TRBV7-9 | CASSQGQANTDTQYF
15 | TRBV5-1 | CASSLTGTGVIIQYF
16 | TRBV27 | CASSLSPGGGNQPQHF
12 | TRBV29-1 | CSAKKTEYEQYF
16 | TRBV11-1 | CASSLEGYGAKNIQYF
14 | TRBV7-8 | CASSLERSDNEQFF
11 | TRBV6-6 | CASSLLNEQYF
16 | TRBV12-3/TRBV12-4 | CASSTEDRTGNYEQYF
16 | TRBV10-3 | CAISESSGTGSEKLFF
16 | TRBV9 | CASSAQGALRAGELFF
16 | TRBV28 | CASSSEGRGPNQPQHF
15 | TRBV13 | CASSLIQVGQETQYF
15 | TRBV20-1 | CSARDTRRGDQPQHF
14 | TRBV15 | CATSLDVLSVIQYF
13 | TRBV20-1 | CSAKTGGIGEQYF
13 | TRBV12-3/TRBV12-4 | CASSLKPHYEQYF
13 | TRBV20-1 | CSAREGVIAEAFF
16 | TRBV5-1 | CASSLYVRETNTEAFF
16 | TRBV28 | CASSLPGQGLTDEQYF
13 | TRBV7-3 | CASSINPYNEQFF
18 | TRBV21-1 | CASRTMGGLAGTFYEQYF
13 | TRBV7-9 | CASSLALHREAFF
14 | TRBV7-2 | CASRFALAGDEQFF
14 | TRBV13 | CASSRSAGLETQYF
17 | TRBV5-1 | CASSTGLAGSPGDEQFF
19 | TRBV5-1 | CASSLAKGTGQLNTGELFF
12 | TRBV6-5 | CASKGPGNEQFF
14 | TRBV29-1 | CSVVGTPSTDTQYF
15 | TRBV5-6 | CASSLGRLNTGELFF
12 | TRBV29-1 | CSVARVDTEAFF
14 | TRBV30 | CAWSEGKRTDTQYF
16 | TRBV27 | CASSPRLDPNTDTQYF
14 | TRBV2 | CASRVTGGTDTQYF
16 | TRBV10-3 | CAISEAPQGARTEAFF
14 | TRBV7-2 | CASSAGTGNYEQYF
16 | TRBV11-2 | CASSSRGGTMNTEAFF
15 | TRBV6-1 | CASSARGPRQGAAFF
14 | TRBV7-9 | CASSSRQGIYEQYF
14 | TRBV28 | CASSTASGYNEQFF
13 | TRBV28 | CASSWDTYYEQYF
13 | TRBV10-3 | CAISDSGANVLTF
14 | TRBV28 | CASTGGTAPWEQYF
16 | TRBV15 | CATSRFFRGTSYEQYF
14 | TRBV7-2 | CASSPSSGNHEQYF
13 | TRBV6-6 | CASTAGVRYEQYF
15 | TRBV27 | CASSDRGFIFGELFF
15 | TRBV29-1 | CSHGKAHRDSYEQYF
13 | TRBV10-1 | CASSESLGYEQYF
16 | TRBV7-9 | CASSRTGNSHQETQYF